These T cell receptor beta chains were read from a single sample in a study of blood T cell repertoires in COVID-19. Libraries were prepared by immunoSEQ multiplex PCR; TCRdb keeps only in-frame clonotypes and omits some of them. The table lists approximately 330,000 clones, over 80% of them singletons, with around 9.9% in the top ten. Sequencing was done on a sample of peripheral blood. These receptor sequences come from a man aged 30 to 45 with COVID-19, enrolled during active disease. The CDR3 runs from the conserved cysteine through the conserved F or W. Each record gives: D gene, V gene, J gene, clone size, CDR3 DNA, CDR3 protein. The D gene is left open where the match is weak. Size is omitted from some rows. Given values are once, few, many or a class for expanded clones.

.,TRBV6-2/TRBV6-3,TRBJ1-2,.,TGTGCCAGCAGTTATCCTTCTAGGGGCTACACCTTC,CASSYPSRGYTF
TRBD2,TRBV7-2,TRBJ2-1,.,TGTGCCAGCAGCCATCTGGCGGGGGGGGATGGCAATGAGCAGTTCTTC,CASSHLAGGDGNEQFF
.,TRBV19,TRBJ1-2,.,TGTGCCTCAAAACAGTCGTATGGCTACACCTTC,CASKQSYGYTF
.,TRBV6-5,TRBJ2-1,once,TGTGCCAGCACGCTCCAGCGAGAGGCCTACAATGAGCAGTTCTTC,CASTLQREAYNEQFF
.,TRBV7-3,TRBJ2-1,.,TGTGCCAGCAGCTTATCGGGACTCCCAAGGGGTAATGAGCAGTTCTTC,CASSLSGLPRGNEQFF
.,TRBV7-3,TRBJ1-1,.,TGTGCCAGCAGCCCGGGGGGCCAGAACACTGAAGCTTTCTTT,CASSPGGQNTEAFF
.,TRBV6-2/TRBV6-3,TRBJ2-7,.,TGTGCCAGCAGTTACCGAGATCGAGGTTCCTATCCCTACGAGCAGTACTTC,CASSYRDRGSYPYEQYF
.,TRBV9,TRBJ1-4,.,TGTGCCAGCAGCGTAGATAGGGGCGGGAGAGAAAAACTGTTTTTT,CASSVDRGGREKLFF
.,TRBV4-1,TRBJ2-5,.,TGCGCCAGCAGCCAATCTTCTACCTCGGAGACCCAGTACTTC,CASSQSSTSETQYF
.,TRBV7-9,TRBJ1-2,.,TGTGCCAGCACCCTCAGGGGCATAGGAGGCTACACCTTC,CASTLRGIGGYTF
TRBD1,TRBV3-1/TRBV3-2,TRBJ1-2,.,TGTGCCAGCAGCCAAGAATGGACAGGCTATGGCTACACCTTC,CASSQEWTGYGYTF
TRBD1,TRBV5-3,TRBJ2-4,.,TGTGCCAGAAGCCCACTCTACAGGGGAAACATTCAGTACTTC,CARSPLYRGNIQYF
TRBD2,TRBV11-2,TRBJ2-1,.,TGTGCCAGCAGCTTAGACTCGGGACTAGCGGGGGGTGAGCAGTTCTTC,CASSLDSGLAGGEQFF
.,TRBV19,TRBJ2-3,once,TGTGCCAGTAGTATAGTACTAGAGAGCACAGATACGCAGTATTTT,CASSIVLESTDTQYF
TRBD1,TRBV5-5,TRBJ1-6,.,TGTGCCAGCAGCTTGGCGGCCAGGGGGAACAATTCACCCCTCCACTTT,CASSLAARGNNSPLHF
.,TRBV20-1,TRBJ2-1,.,TGCAGTGCTAGTGGAAGGGGTTTACAGTTCTTC,CSASGRGLQFF
TRBD2,TRBV18,TRBJ2-3,once,TGTGCCAGCTCACCAAGCGGACTAGCGGGGCTTCAACGTAGCACAGATACGCAGTATTTT,CASSPSGLAGLQRSTDTQYF
.,TRBV4-1,TRBJ2-7,.,TGCGCCAGCAGCCAAGTCGGCGGAACCTACGAGCAGTACTTC,CASSQVGGTYEQYF
.,TRBV24-1,TRBJ2-2,once,TGTGCCACCAGTGATTCTCCCCCCAGGGGCACCGGGGAGCTGTTTTTT,CATSDSPPRGTGELFF
.,TRBV4-3,TRBJ1-2,.,TGCGCCAGCAGCCAAGATTTTCGGGAACTCCGTGATGGCTACACCTTC,CASSQDFRELRDGYTF
.,TRBV7-2,TRBJ1-1,.,TGTGCCAGCAGCTTAAGGCCGGGGGAAAGCACTGAAGCTTTCTTT,CASSLRPGESTEAFF
TRBD2,TRBV25-1,TRBJ2-7,.,TGTGCCAGCAGTGAACCTACCCCGAGGGAGGGCTCCACCTACGAGCAGTACTTC,CASSEPTPREGSTYEQYF
TRBD1,TRBV7-9,TRBJ2-7,.,TGTGCCAGCAGCTCCATTCGGACAGGGGTTTCCTACGAGCAGTACTTC,CASSSIRTGVSYEQYF
.,TRBV5-4,TRBJ1-1,.,TGTGCCAGCAGCTTACAGGCGGAAGCTTTCTTT,CASSLQAEAFF
TRBD1,TRBV7-9,TRBJ1-6,.,TGTGCCAGCAGCACTGGACAGGCTACAGGTAGTTCACCCCTCCACTTT,CASSTGQATGSSPLHF
.,TRBV27,TRBJ1-1,.,TGTGCCAGCAGTTTCGCGGGGACTGAAGCTTTCTTT,CASSFAGTEAFF
TRBD1,TRBV5-1,TRBJ1-2,.,TGCGCCAGCACCCAATCGGGACAGAACTATGGCTACACCTTC,CASTQSGQNYGYTF
.,TRBV7-9,TRBJ1-4,.,TGTGCCAGCAGCTGGAGACCTAGAGATGAAAAACTGTTTTTT,CASSWRPRDEKLFF
.,TRBV19,TRBJ1-1,once,TGTGCCAGTAGTAGACCGACAGCCAACACTGAAGCTTTCTTT,CASSRPTANTEAFF
.,TRBV5-1,TRBJ2-3,.,TGCGCCAGCAGCTTCCGAGAGGCAGATACGCAGTATTTT,CASSFREADTQYF
.,TRBV4-3,TRBJ2-4,.,TGCGCCAGCAGCCCACTGGGTCGAGGGGGGGAGAACATTCAGTACTTC,CASSPLGRGGENIQYF
TRBD1,TRBV15,TRBJ1-2,.,TGTGCCACCAGCAGAGATGCTGGGACAGGGGGCTCGGAGGGCTACACCTTC,CATSRDAGTGGSEGYTF
TRBD1,TRBV24-1,TRBJ1-2,.,TGTGCCACCAGTGAATCGACAGGGGGCATTTATGGCTACACCTTC,CATSESTGGIYGYTF
.,TRBV19,TRBJ1-1,.,TGTGCCAGTAGTATCGGGGCCAGGGGAAGGACTGAAGCTTTCTTT,CASSIGARGRTEAFF
.,TRBV5-1,TRBJ1-1,.,TGCGCCAGTGGTCGAGACGGGATGAACACTGAAGCTTTCTTT,CASGRDGMNTEAFF
.,TRBV7-2,TRBJ2-7,.,TGTGCCAGCAGCTTTACCCCAGGGAACGAGCAGTACTTC,CASSFTPGNEQYF
TRBD1,TRBV12-3/TRBV12-4,TRBJ2-3,.,TGTGCCAGCAGTGACAGGGGTTCGCAGTATTTT,CASSDRGSQYF
TRBD1,TRBV9,TRBJ2-1,.,TGTGCCAGCAGCGCAGGACAGGGTTGGAATGAGCAGTTCTTC,CASSAGQGWNEQFF
TRBD1,TRBV7-9,TRBJ1-2,.,TGTGCCAGCAGCGACCAGGGGGCCAGAGGCTACACCTTC,CASSDQGARGYTF
TRBD2,TRBV18,TRBJ2-7,.,TGTGCCAGCTCATCCCTAGCGGGGCCGATGATGGACGAGCAGTACTTC,CASSSLAGPMMDEQYF
.,TRBV27,TRBJ2-7,.,TGTGCCAGCAGAGACTCACATGTTGGCACCTACGAGCAGTACTTC,CASRDSHVGTYEQYF
.,TRBV19,TRBJ2-5,.,TGTGCCAGTAGTATCAGCGGAGCCCAAGAGACCCAGTACTTC,CASSISGAQETQYF
TRBD1,TRBV19,TRBJ1-2,.,TGTGCCAGTAGTTCCTTGTGGCGGGACAGCGGAACCACCAACTATGGCTACACCTTC,CASSSLWRDSGTTNYGYTF
.,TRBV28,TRBJ1-4,.,TGTGCCAGCAGTCCCACGGAGGGAGAAATAACTAATGAAAAACTGTTTTTT,CASSPTEGEITNEKLFF
TRBD2,TRBV30,TRBJ2-1,.,TGTGCCTGGACCACGGGACTAGCGGGAGTAGAGCAGTTCTTC,CAWTTGLAGVEQFF
TRBD1,TRBV27,TRBJ1-1,.,TGTGCCAGCAGTCCCGACAGGGGGCGAGCTTTCTTT,CASSPDRGRAFF
TRBD1,TRBV29-1,TRBJ1-1,.,TGCAGCGCTCAAGGACAGGGGGCCGTTGAAGCTTTCTTT,CSAQGQGAVEAFF
.,TRBV5-4,TRBJ1-1,.,TGTGCCAGCAGCTTGGCCGGTTGGGCCCTGGCTTTCTTT,CASSLAGWALAFF
.,TRBV3-1/TRBV3-2,TRBJ2-5,.,TGTGCCAGCAGTCGGGTTGATCAGGAGACCCAGTACTTC,CASSRVDQETQYF